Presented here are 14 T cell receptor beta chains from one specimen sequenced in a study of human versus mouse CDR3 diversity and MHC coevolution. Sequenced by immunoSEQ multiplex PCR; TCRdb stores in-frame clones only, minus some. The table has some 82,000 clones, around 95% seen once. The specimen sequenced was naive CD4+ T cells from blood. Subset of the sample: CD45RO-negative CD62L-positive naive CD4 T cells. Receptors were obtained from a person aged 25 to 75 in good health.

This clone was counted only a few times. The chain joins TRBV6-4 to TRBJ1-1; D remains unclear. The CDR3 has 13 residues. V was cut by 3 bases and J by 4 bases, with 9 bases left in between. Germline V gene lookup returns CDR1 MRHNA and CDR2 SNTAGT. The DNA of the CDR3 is TGTGCCAGCAGTGAGGTGGAGGGCACTGAAGCTTTCTTT. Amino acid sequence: CASSEVEGTEAFF.

For the CDR3, the DNA is TGCGCCAGCACCCCCGGGGAGGGGGGTGACATTCAGTACTTC. It encodes CASTPGEGGDIQYF. The chain is built from TRBV5-1 and TRBJ2-4; maybe TRBD2 (7 bases). V lost 6 bases and J 8 bases, leaving 18 bases between the germline ends. Germline V lookup: CDR1 SGHRS, CDR2 YFSETQ. This CDR3 has 14 residues.

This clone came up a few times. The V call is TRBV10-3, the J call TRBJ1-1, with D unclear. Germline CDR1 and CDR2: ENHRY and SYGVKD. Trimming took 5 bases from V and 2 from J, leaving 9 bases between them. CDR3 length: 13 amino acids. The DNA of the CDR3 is TGTGCCATCAGTTTTGAGACAAACACTGAAGCTTTCTTT. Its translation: CAISFETNTEAFF.

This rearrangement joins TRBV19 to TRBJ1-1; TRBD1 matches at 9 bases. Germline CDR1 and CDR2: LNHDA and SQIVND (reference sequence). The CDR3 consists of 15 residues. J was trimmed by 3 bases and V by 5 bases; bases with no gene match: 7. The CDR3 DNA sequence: TGTGCCAGTAGTCTCCCGGACAGGGGACACACTGAAGCTTTCTTT. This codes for CASSLPDRGHTEAFF.

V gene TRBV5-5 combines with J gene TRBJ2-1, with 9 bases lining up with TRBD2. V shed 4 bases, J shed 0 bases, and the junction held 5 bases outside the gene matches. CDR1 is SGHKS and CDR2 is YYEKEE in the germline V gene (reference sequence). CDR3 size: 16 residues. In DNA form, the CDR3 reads TGTGCCAGCAGCCCGACTAGCGGAGGCTCCTACAATGAGCAGTTCTTC. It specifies CASSPTSGGSYNEQFF.

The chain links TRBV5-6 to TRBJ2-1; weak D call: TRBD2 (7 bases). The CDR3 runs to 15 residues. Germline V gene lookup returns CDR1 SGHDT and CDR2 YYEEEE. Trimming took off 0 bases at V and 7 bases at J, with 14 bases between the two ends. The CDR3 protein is CASSLEGGPENEQFF. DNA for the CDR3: TGTGCCAGCAGCTTGGAGGGGGGGCCGGAGAATGAGCAGTTCTTC.

For the CDR3, the DNA is TGTGCCAGTAGAGGGCAGGGGGCAGGCACCGGGGAGCTGTTTTTT. Protein: CASRGQGAGTGELFF. V is TRBV19 and J is TRBJ2-2; 8 bases map to TRBD1. The J segment lost 4 bases and the V segment lost 6 bases, leaving 7 bases of the junction unmatched. The CDR3 is 15 residues long. CDR1 is LNHDA and CDR2 is SQIVND in the germline V gene (reference sequence).

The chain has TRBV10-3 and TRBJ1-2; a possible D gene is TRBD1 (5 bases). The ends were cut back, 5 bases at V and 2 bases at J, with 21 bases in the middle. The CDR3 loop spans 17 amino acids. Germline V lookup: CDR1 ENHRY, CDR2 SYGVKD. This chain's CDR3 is CAISLGERGSANYGYTF. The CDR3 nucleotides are TGTGCCATCAGTCTGGGGGAGCGGGGTTCCGCGAACTATGGCTACACCTTC.

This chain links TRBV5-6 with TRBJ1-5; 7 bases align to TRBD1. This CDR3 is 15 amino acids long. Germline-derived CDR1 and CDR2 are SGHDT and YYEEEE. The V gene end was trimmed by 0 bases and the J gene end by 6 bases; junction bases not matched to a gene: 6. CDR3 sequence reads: CASSLGAGGSQPQHF. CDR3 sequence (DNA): TGTGCCAGCAGCTTGGGGGCAGGGGGATCTCAGCCCCAGCATTTT.

CDR3 residues: CASSPSGLENNEQFF. The CDR3 DNA reads as TGTGCCAGCTCACCATCGGGGTTAGAGAACAATGAGCAGTTCTTC. The chain carries TRBV18 and TRBJ2-1, with TRBD2 as a possible D gene (5 bases). CDR1 KGHSH and CDR2 LQKENI come from the germline V gene. This CDR3 is 15 amino acids long. V was cut by 2 bases and J by 5 bases, with 13 bases left in between.

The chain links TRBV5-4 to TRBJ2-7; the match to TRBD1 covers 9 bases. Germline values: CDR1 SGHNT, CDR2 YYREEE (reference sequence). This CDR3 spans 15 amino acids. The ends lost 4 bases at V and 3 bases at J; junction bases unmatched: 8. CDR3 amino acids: CASSLGGTGIYEQYF. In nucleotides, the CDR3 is TGTGCCAGCAGCCTGGGAGGGACAGGGATCTACGAGCAGTACTTC.

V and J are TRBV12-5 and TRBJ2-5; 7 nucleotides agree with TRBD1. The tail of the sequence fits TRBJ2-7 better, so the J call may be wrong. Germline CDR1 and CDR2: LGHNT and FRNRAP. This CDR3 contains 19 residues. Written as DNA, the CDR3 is TGTGCTAGTGGTTTGGACGAGAGACCGGAGGACAGGTTGACTTACGAGCAGTACTTC. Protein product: CASGLDERPEDRLTYEQYF.

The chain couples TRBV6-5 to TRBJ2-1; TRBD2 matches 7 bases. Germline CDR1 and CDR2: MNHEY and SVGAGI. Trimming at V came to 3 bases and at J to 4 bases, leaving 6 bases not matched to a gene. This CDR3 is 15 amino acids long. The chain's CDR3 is CASSYRASGYNEQFF. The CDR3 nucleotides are TGTGCCAGCAGTTATCGGGCTAGCGGTTACAATGAGCAGTTCTTC.

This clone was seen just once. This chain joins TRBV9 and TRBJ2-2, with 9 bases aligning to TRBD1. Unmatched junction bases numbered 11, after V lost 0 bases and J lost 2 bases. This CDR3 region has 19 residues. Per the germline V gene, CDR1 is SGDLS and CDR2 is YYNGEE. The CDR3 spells CASSVVGVGQGRNTGELFF. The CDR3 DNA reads TGTGCCAGCAGCGTAGTGGGGGTCGGACAGGGGCGCAACACCGGGGAGCTGTTTTTT.